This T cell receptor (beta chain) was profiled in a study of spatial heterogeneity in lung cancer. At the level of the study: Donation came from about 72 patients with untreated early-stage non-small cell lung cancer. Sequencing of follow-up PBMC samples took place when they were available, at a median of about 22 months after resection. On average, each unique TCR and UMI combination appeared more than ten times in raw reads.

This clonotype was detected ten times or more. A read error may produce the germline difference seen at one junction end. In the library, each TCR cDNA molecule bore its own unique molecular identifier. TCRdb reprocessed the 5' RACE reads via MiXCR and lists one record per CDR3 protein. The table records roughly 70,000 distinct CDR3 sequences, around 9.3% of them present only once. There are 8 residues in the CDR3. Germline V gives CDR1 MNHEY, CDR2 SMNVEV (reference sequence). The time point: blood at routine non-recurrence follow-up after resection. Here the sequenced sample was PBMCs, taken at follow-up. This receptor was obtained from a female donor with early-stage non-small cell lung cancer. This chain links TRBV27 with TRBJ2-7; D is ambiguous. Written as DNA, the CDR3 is TGTGCCAGCAGTTTTCCGATCTTC. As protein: CASSFPIF.